This T cell receptor beta chain stems from a study of blood T cell dynamics during melanoma immunotherapy. Sequencing was performed with immunoSEQ multiplex PCR; in TCRdb, only in-frame clones are kept and a portion is missing. The table includes approximately 13,000 clones, roughly 91% detected once. Time point here: pre-treatment baseline. The length of the CDR3 is 16 residues. Trimming took 2 bases from V and 1 from J, leaving 15 bases between them. Per germline, CDR1 SGHRS and CDR2 YFSETQ. The rearrangement joins TRBV5-1 to TRBJ1-1; no definite D call. This sample comprised blood, obtained from a patient treated with checkpoint blockade. The receptor's source is a human donor with melanoma. For the CDR3, the DNA is TGCGCCAGCAGCTTAGGCAGCGTCCCTTCGAACACTGAAGCTTTCTTT. This codes for CASSLGSVPSNTEAFF.